This T cell receptor (beta chain) was retrieved from a study of T cell changes during pregnancy in multiple sclerosis. Sequencing was performed with immunoSEQ multiplex PCR; in TCRdb, only in-frame clones are kept and a portion is missing. The sample includes over 35,000 clones, 90% to 95% of them seen just once. V dropped 0 bases and J dropped 4 bases, with 13 bases sitting between them. The germline CDR1 and CDR2 sequences are SGHDN and FVKESK. The CDR3 is 16 amino acids. The V and J genes are TRBV14 and TRBJ2-1; D uncertain. Sequenced here: CD8+ T cells from peripheral blood mononuclear cells, sampled before pregnancy. The source is a female donor with multiple sclerosis, enrolled in a pregnancy study. CDR3 residues: CASSQEPGPLYNEQFF. In DNA form, the CDR3 reads TGTGCCAGCAGCCAAGAACCGGGTCCCCTTTACAATGAGCAGTTCTTC.